This T cell receptor beta chain was found in a study of regulatory dendritic cells for organ transplantation. Study as a whole: On day 6, the dendritic cells were exposed to LPS.

Comment on this clone: The antigen remains unidentified.

Clones were read by immunoSEQ multiplex PCR, and TCRdb kept only the in-frame ones, dropping some. The sample holds roughly 11,000 clones, 85% to 90% seen once. Sorted subsets were CFSE-labeled and cultured 4 to 6 days with allogeneic dendritic cells. CD4+ or CD8+ T cells were sorted as naive CD45RA+ or memory CD45RO+. The specimen sequenced was naive CD8+ T cells from blood cultured with dendritic cells. The subset here: CD45RA+ naive T cells. The TCR comes from a human donor in good health.

This CDR3 is CASSQSFGGLGNHPDYEQYF. CDR3 sequence (DNA): TGCGCCAGCAGTCAATCGTTTGGTGGGTTGGGGAACCACCCTGACTACGAGCAGTACTTC. The chain recombines TRBV23-1 with TRBJ2-7; D ambiguous. TRBV23-1 is flagged as an ORF with uncertain function. The germline V and J ends were trimmed by 0 bases and 3 bases, with 27 bases remaining between them. This CDR3 has 20 residues.